What follows describes a single TCR beta chain. Its binding antigen is unknown. Per-nucleotide qualities are absent, and no much larger clonotype sits a single base away. Whole blood was collected in K2EDTA tubes by collaborating institutions according to the institutions' own protocols. For TCRbeta analysis, collaborators shipped samples as frozen whole blood, isolated PBMCs, or DNA extracted from either of those sample types. TCRbeta CDR3 regions were amplified from genomic DNA using the immunoSEQ Assay, a bias-controlled multiplex PCR. The paper's processing steps were these. Within the assay, amplification of reference gene primers was used to estimate how many nucleated cells each sample contained. To quantify the absolute abundance of each unique TCRbeta CDR3 rearrangement, sequence reads were collapsed and filtered. Productive Simpson clonality was computed per sample as the square root of Simpson's diversity index over productive rearrangements. TCRdb took this table from immuneACCESS and kept in-frame rearrangements with V and J called. Such tables lack part of the clones; where checked against another copy, unresolved V genes explain under half of the gap, and the rest is unexplained. V and J calls and clone size are those listed in that table; D and trimming were worked out from the DNA. This sample comprises 200,000 to 300,000 clones, about 80% of them detected only once. Clones ranked in the top ten supply over 7.5% of the sample.

Inclusive of the bounding cysteine and phenylalanine, the CDR3 is 15 residues long. Of the read, only the CDR3 DNA is kept; its 45 bases are in frame from base 1. The germline V gene (reference sequence) sets CDR1 to SGHNT and CDR2 to YYREEE. Relative to germline, V is 0 bases shorter and J is 4 bases shorter, with 12 bases between their ends. These data are taken from a study of blood T cell repertoires in COVID-19 (dated by TCRdb to 2018 to 2021). Some background on the complete study: Samples covering the acute and convalescent phases of COVID-19 were provided by collaborators in the United States, Italy and Spain. The prospective study material was composed of cDNA or gDNA derived from T cells, B-cell-depleted T cells, or PBMCs. The dataset comprised deeply sampled blood TCRbeta repertoires from subjects exposed to, actively infected with, or recovered from COVID-19. The repertoires were released in a freely available public database meant as a resource for research on the immune response to SARS-CoV-2. Samples were obtained from the ongoing ImmuneRACE study (first 160 participants) and from about 1,300 subjects provided by 6 global collaborators. The sample metadata nearly always contained a de-identified subject ID, COVID-19 status, age in years and sex. HLA class I and class II types, where available, came from metadata supplied by the sample provider rather than from assay-based typing. General conclusions and limits of the study: Clinical and demographic metadata were provided uncurated, with the amount varying by source and participant.

Sequences were obtained from peripheral blood. The V and J genes are TRBV5-4 and TRBJ2-3, and perhaps TRBD1 as D gene, on 5 matching bases. The sequence was obtained from a woman aged 80 or over with acute or convalescent COVID-19. In nucleotide form, the sequence is TGTGCCAGCAGCTTGGACGCAGGGCCCCCAGATACGCAGTATTTT. It translates to CASSLDAGPPDTQYF.